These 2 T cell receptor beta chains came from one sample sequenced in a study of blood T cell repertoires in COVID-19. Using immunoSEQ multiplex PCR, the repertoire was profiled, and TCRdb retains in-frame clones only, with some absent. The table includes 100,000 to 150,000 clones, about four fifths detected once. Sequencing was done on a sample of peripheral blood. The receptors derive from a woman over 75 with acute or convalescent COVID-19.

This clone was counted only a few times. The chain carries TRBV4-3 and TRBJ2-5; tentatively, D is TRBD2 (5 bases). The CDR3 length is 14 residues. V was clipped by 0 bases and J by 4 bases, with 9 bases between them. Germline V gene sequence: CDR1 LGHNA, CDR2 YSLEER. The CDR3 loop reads CASSQDTAGETQYF. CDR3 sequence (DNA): TGCGCCAGCAGCCAAGATACGGCGGGAGAGACCCAGTACTTC.

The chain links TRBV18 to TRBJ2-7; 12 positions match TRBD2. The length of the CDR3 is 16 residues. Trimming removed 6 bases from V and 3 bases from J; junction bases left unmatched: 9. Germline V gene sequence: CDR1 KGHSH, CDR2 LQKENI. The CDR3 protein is CASSSLASGRGYEQYF. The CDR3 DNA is TGTGCCAGCTCCAGCCTGGCTAGCGGGAGGGGCTACGAGCAGTACTTC.